The 22 T cell receptor beta chains listed next were all sequenced from one sample in a study of control samples from healthy donors and cancer patients. Clones were read by immunoSEQ multiplex PCR, and TCRdb kept only the in-frame ones, dropping some. The profile shows 65,000 to 80,000 clones, around 90% of them singletons. The sample consisted of PBMCs. The origin of the receptors is a woman aged 60 to 75 with head and neck cancer.

The rearrangement links TRBV5-6 to TRBJ1-2; D gene ambiguous. From germline, CDR1 is SGHDT and CDR2 YYEEEE. The CDR3 is 11 residues long. Trimming removed 3 bases at V and 7 bases at J, with 7 bases between. The CDR3 loop reads CASSWVRGYTF. CDR3 DNA sequence: TGTGCCAGCAGCTGGGTCCGTGGCTACACCTTC.

The V call is TRBV6-4, the J call TRBJ1-6; D might be TRBD1 (6 bases). Germline CDR1 is MRHNA and CDR2 is SNTAGT. This CDR3 has 14 amino acids. The V end lost 3 bases, the J end lost 9 bases, and 12 bases lay between the germline ends. The CDR3 bases are TGTGCCAGCAGTGAAGAGGGGGGCGGTTCACCCCTCCACTTT. It codes for CASSEEGGGSPLHF.

The rearrangement links TRBV28 to TRBJ2-7; no clear D. Germline V lookup: CDR1 MDHEN, CDR2 SYDVKM. Trimming took off 2 bases at V and 3 bases at J, with 5 bases between the two ends. The CDR3 spans 12 residues. In DNA, the CDR3 is TGTGCCAGCAGTTTAATAGGCTACGAGCAGTACTTC. It translates to CASSLIGYEQYF.

The V call is TRBV4-2, the J call TRBJ2-2; 7 bases agree with TRBD1. Germline V gene lookup returns CDR1 LGHNA and CDR2 YNFKEQ. The CDR3 consists of 17 residues. With V trimmed by 5 bases and J by 0 bases, 9 bases remained unmatched. CDR3 amino acids: CASSTRQGRANTGELFF. For the CDR3, the DNA is TGTGCCAGCAGCACCCGACAGGGCAGAGCGAACACCGGGGAGCTGTTTTTT.

The V gene is TRBV28, the J gene TRBJ2-1, with D hard to call. The CDR3 has 13 residues. Between the trimmed V and J ends, which lost 7 bases and 0 bases, there was a span of 7 bases. CDR1 and CDR2 from the germline V gene are MDHEN and SYDVKM. In DNA form, the CDR3 reads TGTGCCAGCAACGACCTCTCCTACAATGAGCAGTTCTTC. This translates into CASNDLSYNEQFF.

V and J are TRBV7-2 and TRBJ2-5; tentatively, D is TRBD1 (5 bases). This CDR3 spans 13 amino acids. V was trimmed by 5 bases and J by 2 bases, leaving 9 bases between them. The germline V gene has CDR1 SGHTA and CDR2 FQGNSA. CDR3 residues: CASSRRQQETQYF. DNA for the CDR3: TGTGCCAGCAGCCGACGACAGCAAGAGACCCAGTACTTC.

The rearrangement joins TRBV6-6 to TRBJ2-1; 9 bases agree with TRBD2. The germline gives CDR1 MNHNY, CDR2 SVGAGI (reference sequence). The CDR3 covers 15 residues. Trimming removed 7 bases from V and 7 bases from J; junction bases left unmatched: 11. In DNA form, the CDR3 reads TGTGCCAGCAAGTTGAGACTAGCGGTTGAGAATGAGCAGTTCTTC. Translation: CASKLRLAVENEQFF.

The chain couples TRBV6-6 to TRBJ1-2; D gene unclear. Germline V CDR1 and CDR2: MNHNY, SVGAGI (reference sequence). This CDR3 comprises 12 residues. Trimming took 7 bases from V and 1 from J, leaving 7 bases between them. CDR3 nucleotides: TGTGCCAGCAATAAAGATAACTATGGCTACACCTTC. Its protein product is CASNKDNYGYTF.

The chain combines TRBV7-7 with TRBJ2-5, with D possibly being TRBD2 (7 bases). Trimming took 4 bases from V and 5 from J, leaving 14 bases between them. The CDR3 covers 14 residues. The V gene's germline CDR1 is SSHAT and CDR2 FNYEAQ (reference sequence). The CDR3 loop is CASSSSGGLETQYF. CDR3 in DNA: TGTGCCAGCAGCTCCTCCGGGGGGCTGGAGACCCAGTACTTC.

The chain recombines TRBV6-5 with TRBJ2-5; no definite D call. V dropped 4 bases and J dropped 8 bases, with 20 bases sitting between them. Germline CDR1 reads MNHEY; CDR2 reads SVGAGI. CDR3 length: 15 amino acids. The CDR3 is CASSSPPTTGGTQYF. CDR3 DNA: TGTGCCAGCAGTTCCCCACCCACCACGGGCGGTACCCAGTACTTC.

The gene calls are TRBV3-1 (or the pseudogene TRBV3-2) and TRBJ1-5; tentative D call: TRBD1 (6 bases). Between the trimmed V and J ends, which lost 3 bases and 3 bases, there was a span of 9 bases. The CDR3 sequence is 14 residues long. Germline lookup yields CDR1 LGHDT and CDR2 YNNKEL (reference sequence). CDR3 nucleotide sequence: TGTGCCAGCAGCCAGGGGGCGGACAATCAGCCCCAGCATTTT. Its protein product is CASSQGADNQPQHF.

J is TRBJ2-7 and V is TRBV27, with D tentatively TRBD2 (5 bases). Germline loops: CDR1 MNHEY, CDR2 SMNVEV (reference sequence). The CDR3 loop spans 14 amino acids. V was shortened by 4 bases and J by 1 base, with 11 bases between the two germline ends. The CDR3 protein is CASSSDFYSYEQYF. The CDR3 bases are TGTGCCAGCAGTTCGGACTTTTATTCCTACGAGCAGTACTTC.

The chain is built from TRBV30 and TRBJ2-7, with no clear D. The germline V gene encodes CDR1 GTSNPN and CDR2 SVGIG (reference sequence). This CDR3 spans 15 amino acids. V lost 2 bases to trimming and J lost 0 bases, with 14 bases between them. This CDR3 is CAWSRPDRGSYEQYF. The CDR3 DNA is TGTGCCTGGAGTCGACCGGACCGAGGCTCCTACGAGCAGTACTTC.

V gene TRBV3-1 (or the pseudogene TRBV3-2) combines with J gene TRBJ1-3, with a weak D call TRBD1 (5 bases). The length of the CDR3 is 14 residues. In germline, CDR1 is LGHDT, CDR2 YNNKEL (reference sequence). V was pared by 0 bases and J by 2 bases, with 5 bases between. CDR3 bases: TGTGCCAGCAGCCAAGACAGGGCTGGAAACACCATATATTTT. Translation gives CASSQDRAGNTIYF.

The chain combines TRBV28 with TRBJ2-2, with 10 bases lining up with TRBD1. V shed 6 bases, J shed 7 bases, and the junction held 5 bases outside the gene matches. Germline CDR1 reads MDHEN; CDR2 reads SYDVKM. This CDR3 spans 14 amino acids. CDR3 sequence reads: CASRTGTGVGELFF. The CDR3 DNA follows: TGTGCCAGCAGAACCGGGACAGGGGTCGGGGAGCTGTTTTTT.

The chain recombines TRBV5-1 with TRBJ2-5, with 7 bases aligning to TRBD2. Germline V CDR1 and CDR2: SGHRS, YFSETQ. CDR3 length: 16 amino acids. The V segment lost 3 bases and the J segment 1 base; nucleotides outside the gene matches: 9. The CDR3 loop is CASSWGREVSQETQYF. CDR3 DNA sequence: TGCGCCAGCAGCTGGGGACGGGAGGTTTCCCAAGAGACCCAGTACTTC.

This chain links TRBV27 with TRBJ2-5; the D is unclear. Trimming removed 6 bases from V and 0 bases from J, with 8 bases in between. There are 13 residues in the CDR3. Germline V gene sequence: CDR1 MNHEY, CDR2 SMNVEV (reference sequence). The CDR3 DNA reads TGTGCCAGCAGGGTCGGACACCAAGAGACCCAGTACTTC. Translating it yields CASRVGHQETQYF.

This chain connects TRBV27 to TRBJ1-5, with D tentatively TRBD1 (5 bases). Germline V gene sequence: CDR1 MNHEY, CDR2 SMNVEV (reference sequence). There are 15 residues in the CDR3. Trimming removed 5 bases from V and 0 bases from J, with 11 bases in between. Here the CDR3 DNA reads TGTGCCAGCAGTCGGCAGGGTTCTAGCAATCAGCCCCAGCATTTT. Translation: CASSRQGSSNQPQHF.

Written as DNA, the CDR3 is TGTGCCAGCAGTCGTGGGACAGGGGGACGAAACTATGGCTACACCTTC. Its protein product is CASSRGTGGRNYGYTF. The chain is built from TRBV2 and TRBJ1-2, with TRBD1 identical over 11 bases. This CDR3 has 16 amino acids. Germline lookup yields CDR1 SNHLY and CDR2 FYNNEI. V lost 5 bases and J lost 2; bases outside the gene matches: 7.

The V and J genes are TRBV4-3 and TRBJ2-2; no reliable D call. V lost 0 bases to trimming and J lost 3 bases, with 8 bases between them. The CDR3 has 15 amino acids. Looked up from germline, CDR1 is LGHNA and CDR2 is YSLEER. The CDR3 DNA reads TGCGCCAGCAGCCAAGATCGATGGTACACCGGGGAGCTGTTTTTT. Residues: CASSQDRWYTGELFF.

The V gene is TRBV7-3, the J gene TRBJ1-1, with 9 bases lining up with TRBD1. The CDR3 runs to 13 residues. The germline CDR1 and CDR2 sequences are SGHTA and FQGTGA. V dropped 6 bases and J dropped 7; count of bases not matched to a gene: 6. CDR3 nucleotide sequence: TGTGCCAGCAGTCTCACAGGGGGCGGTGAAGCTTTCTTT. This translates into CASSLTGGGEAFF.

The chain carries TRBV5-1 and TRBJ2-2, with D perhaps matching TRBD2 (5 bases). Trimming left V 0 bases short and J 1 base short, with 7 bases between. The CDR3 is 15 residues long. The V gene's germline CDR1 is SGHRS and CDR2 YFSETQ. CDR3 protein: CASSLARENTGELFF. The DNA for the CDR3 is TGCGCCAGCAGCTTGGCGAGGGAGAACACCGGGGAGCTGTTTTTT.